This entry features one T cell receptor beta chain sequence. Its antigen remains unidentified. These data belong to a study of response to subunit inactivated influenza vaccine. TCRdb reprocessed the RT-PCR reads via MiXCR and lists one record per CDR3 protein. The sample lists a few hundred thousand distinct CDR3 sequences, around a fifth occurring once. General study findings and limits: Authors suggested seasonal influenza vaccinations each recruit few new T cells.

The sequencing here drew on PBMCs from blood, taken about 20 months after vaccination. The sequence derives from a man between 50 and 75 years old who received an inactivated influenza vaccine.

The CDR3 coding sequence is TGCAGCGCACTGGCTAGCGGGAAATACGAGCAGTACTTC. This encodes CSALASGKYEQYF. The chain links TRBV29-1 to TRBJ2-7; TRBD2 aligns across 9 bases. V lost 7 bases to trimming and J lost 4 bases; unmatched junction nucleotides: 8. The CDR3 is made up of 13 amino acids. CDR1 is SQVTM, CDR2 ANQGSEA, per germline.